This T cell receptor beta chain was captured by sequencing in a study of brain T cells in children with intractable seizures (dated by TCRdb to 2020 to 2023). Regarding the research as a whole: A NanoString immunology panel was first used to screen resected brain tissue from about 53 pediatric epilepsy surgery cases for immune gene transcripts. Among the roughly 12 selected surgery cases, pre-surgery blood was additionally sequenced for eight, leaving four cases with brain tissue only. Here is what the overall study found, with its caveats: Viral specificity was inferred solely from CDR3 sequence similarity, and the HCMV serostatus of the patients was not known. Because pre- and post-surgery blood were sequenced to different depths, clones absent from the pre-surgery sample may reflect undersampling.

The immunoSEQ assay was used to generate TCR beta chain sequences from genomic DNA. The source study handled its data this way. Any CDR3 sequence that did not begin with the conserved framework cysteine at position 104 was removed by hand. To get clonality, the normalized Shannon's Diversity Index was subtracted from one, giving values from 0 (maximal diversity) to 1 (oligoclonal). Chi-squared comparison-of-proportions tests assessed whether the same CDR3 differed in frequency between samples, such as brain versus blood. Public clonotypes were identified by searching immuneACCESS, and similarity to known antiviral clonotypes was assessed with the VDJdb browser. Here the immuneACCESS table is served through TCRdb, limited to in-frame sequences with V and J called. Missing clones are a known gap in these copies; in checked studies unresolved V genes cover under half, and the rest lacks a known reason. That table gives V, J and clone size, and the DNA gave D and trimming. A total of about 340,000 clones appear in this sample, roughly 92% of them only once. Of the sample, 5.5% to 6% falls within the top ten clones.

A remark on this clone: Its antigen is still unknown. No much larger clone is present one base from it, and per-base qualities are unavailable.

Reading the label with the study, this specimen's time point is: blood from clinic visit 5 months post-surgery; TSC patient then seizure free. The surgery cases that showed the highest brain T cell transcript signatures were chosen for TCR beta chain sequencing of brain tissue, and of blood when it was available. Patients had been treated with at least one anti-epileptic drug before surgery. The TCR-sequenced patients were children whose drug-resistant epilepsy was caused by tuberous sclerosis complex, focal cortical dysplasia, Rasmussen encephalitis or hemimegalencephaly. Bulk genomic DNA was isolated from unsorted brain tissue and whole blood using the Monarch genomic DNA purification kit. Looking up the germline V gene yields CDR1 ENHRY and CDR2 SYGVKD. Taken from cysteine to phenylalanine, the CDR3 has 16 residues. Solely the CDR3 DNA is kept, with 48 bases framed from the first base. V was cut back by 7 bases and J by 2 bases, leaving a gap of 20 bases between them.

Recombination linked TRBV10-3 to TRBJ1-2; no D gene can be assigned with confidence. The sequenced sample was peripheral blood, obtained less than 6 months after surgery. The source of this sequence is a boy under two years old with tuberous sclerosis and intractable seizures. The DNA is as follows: TGTGCCATCACGGAAGGATTGGGCACGGAAAACTATGGCTACACCTTC. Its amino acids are CAITEGLGTENYGYTF.